The clone carrying this T cell receptor (beta chain) was observed a handful of times. Its antigen remains unknown. The sample is drawn from a study of T-cell reconstitution after alpha-beta-depleted transplantation in children. Germline V lookup: CDR1 DFQATT, CDR2 SNEGSKA (reference sequence). The CDR3 contains 14 residues. J gave up 5 bases and V 3 bases, and 6 bases lay outside the gene matches. This sample's TCRbeta library carried unique molecular identifier barcodes. TCRdb reanalysed the PCR reads using MiXCR and keeps one entry per CDR3 protein. The data show a few hundred thousand distinct CDR3 sequences, roughly 27% seen once. Study-wide findings and caveats: At one year after transplant, newly produced T cells mostly accounted for T-cell counts and diversity.

The material sequenced was PBMCs, taken before TCRalphabeta/CD19-depleted stem cell transplant. The receptor comes from a boy less than two years old with Wiskott-Aldrich syndrome, due to receive a stem cell transplant. The chain carries TRBV20-1 and TRBJ2-3; 9 bases agree with TRBD1. The CDR3 reads CSASSGQGKDTQYF. The CDR3 DNA reads as TGCAGTGCTAGTTCGGGACAGGGTAAAGATACGCAGTATTTT.